The T cell receptor beta chain under discussion was sequenced for a study of CD8 T cells in ankylosing spondylitis. Germline V gene data show CDR1 as SQVTM and CDR2 as ANQGSEA. Trimming pared 7 bases from V and 2 bases from J, leaving 18 bases between. The CDR3 is made up of 15 amino acids. This clonotype was detected only a few times. Scientists made TCR beta libraries using quantitative 5'-RACE with molecular barcodes. A single record per CDR3 protein comes from TCRdb applying MiXCR to the 5' RACE reads. Of about 340,000 distinct CDR3 sequences in the sample, roughly 14% were seen once. This receptor was identified in a male donor with ankylosing spondylitis or in good health (not recorded which). The J gene is TRBJ2-1, the V gene TRBV29-1, with a possible D match to TRBD1 (9 bases). The sequenced sample consisted of blood, either unsorted or a sorted T cell fraction (not recorded which). CDR3 DNA sequence: TGCAGCGGCACGGGGGGGACAGGGCCCTACAATGAGCAGTTCTTC. Translated: CSGTGGTGPYNEQFF.